The entry below gives a single T cell receptor beta chain sequence along with its context. Its antigen is still unknown. V gave up 5 bases and J gave up 5 bases, with 9 bases separating them. The CDR3 has 11 amino acids. The germline gives CDR1 DFQATT, CDR2 SNEGSKA (reference sequence). The source of the sample is a study of T-cell reconstitution after alpha-beta-depleted transplantation in children. Findings of the study overall: At one year after transplant, newly produced T cells mostly accounted for T-cell counts and diversity. From surviving recipient T cells and thymic progenitors came the high day-60 TCRbeta diversity observed in some patients. It was reported that alpha-beta T cells came from several hundred expanded graft clones (about two months after transplant).

A library of TCRbeta sequences, prepared with unique molecular identifiers, was generated. TCRdb fed the PCR reads into MiXCR, producing one record per CDR3 protein. The data contain approximately 520,000 distinct CDR3 sequences, more than 9.5% of them seen just once; the ten biggest clones take up 14%. The chain is built from TRBV20-1 and TRBJ2-5; D gene uncertain. Sequenced here: PBMCs, mostly from graft donor cells, sampled 180 days after TCRalphabeta/CD19-depleted stem cell transplant. The sequence was collected from a female patient aged 2-9 years who had a stem cell transplant for aplastic anemia, so the T cells may come from the graft donor. CDR3 DNA sequence: TGCAGTGCTGGACCCTGGGAGACCCAGTACTTC. This encodes CSAGPWETQYF.